One sample yielded the 2 T cell receptor beta chains listed below, sequenced in a study of shared clonotypes between healthy human individuals. Assay used: immunoSEQ multiplex PCR; TCRdb lists only in-frame clones, some missing. The table lists approximately 1.9 million clones, around 93% of them singletons. CD45RO negativity and positive selection for CCR7 defined naive CD8 cells, a population that excluded terminally differentiated effector memory CD45RA+ cells. Sequenced material: naive CD8+ T cells from PBMCs. These receptors were obtained from a man aged 18 to 30 in good health. Some clones in this sample may be carry-over from other donors' samples.

The V gene is TRBV29-1, the J gene TRBJ2-1; 8 bases agree with TRBD1. V gave up 6 bases and J gave up 4 bases; unmatched junction bases: 5. Germline V gene data show CDR1 as SQVTM and CDR2 as ANQGSEA. This CDR3 has 13 amino acids. The DNA for the CDR3 is TGCAGCGTACCGGACAGGGAATACAATGAGCAGTTCTTC. It codes for CSVPDREYNEQFF.

About this clone itself: It may be a read error: a sequence one base away is much more abundant. Within the sample, other DNA sequences also encode this same CDR3. The rearrangement links TRBV13 to TRBJ1-1; D remains ambiguous. Germline V CDR1 and CDR2: PRHDT, FYEKMQ (reference sequence). There are 11 residues in the CDR3. Trimming removed 5 bases from V and 0 bases from J, with 1 base in between. In nucleotides, the CDR3 is TGTGCCAGCAGCCTGAACACTGAAGCTTTCTTT. It translates to CASSLNTEAFF.